The 9 T cell receptor beta chains below come from one sample, sequenced in a study of cytomegalovirus exposure and HLA in healthy donors. Use of 60 Vbeta and 13 Jbeta primers characterized the PCR. Here immunoSEQ multiplex PCR was the method, and the copy in TCRdb shows in-frame clones only, minus some. The sample records around 130,000 clones, around 77% being singletons. Sequenced: PBMCs. The receptors derive from a man aged 50-59 years in good health and CMV-seronegative.

The chain uses TRBV10-3 and TRBJ2-7; no firm D call. Germline assignment: CDR1 ENHRY and CDR2 SYGVKD. V lost 2 bases and J 0 bases, leaving 8 bases between the germline ends. The CDR3 extends over 14 amino acids. Here the CDR3 DNA reads TGTGCCATCAGTGAGCAGTTTAACTCCTACGAGCAGTACTTC. Translation: CAISEQFNSYEQYF.

The chain recombines TRBV19 with TRBJ2-1; D might be TRBD1 (5 bases). V was clipped by 3 bases and J by 3 bases, with 9 bases between them. Germline-derived CDR1 and CDR2 are LNHDA and SQIVND (reference sequence). This CDR3 contains 14 residues. The CDR3 DNA follows: TGTGCCAGTAGTATGAGACAGAACTACAATGAGCAGTTCTTC. Its protein is CASSMRQNYNEQFF.

The chain combines TRBV10-1 with TRBJ2-1; the match to TRBD1 covers 7 bases. V lost 8 bases and J lost 7; bases outside the gene matches: 11. This CDR3 has 14 residues. Germline V gives CDR1 WNHNN, CDR2 SYGVQD (reference sequence). CDR3 sequence: CASGRDRSVNEQFF. CDR3 DNA: TGCGCCAGCGGTCGGGACAGAAGTGTAAATGAGCAGTTCTTC.

This rearrangement joins TRBV5-4 to TRBJ2-1, with 7 bases matching TRBD1. This CDR3 is 16 amino acids long. The junction had 5 bases not matched to a gene; V was cut back by 0 bases and J by 2 bases. From germline, CDR1 is SGHNT and CDR2 YYREEE (reference sequence). CDR3 bases: TGTGCCAGCAGCTTGGGGGCCGACAGGGCCTACAATGAGCAGTTCTTC. The encoded protein is CASSLGADRAYNEQFF. The entire variable domain, with the rest obtained from reference TRBV5-4 and TRBJ2-1, is as follows: ETGVTQSPTHLIKTRGQQVTLRCSSQSGHNTVSWYQQALGQGPQFIFQYYREEENGRGNFPPRFSGLQFPNYSSELNVNALELDDSALYLCASSLGADRAYNEQFFGPGTRLTVL.

This rearrangement joins TRBV15 to TRBJ2-5; TRBD1 might be the D (5 bases). V was shortened by 0 bases and J by 3 bases, with 5 bases between the two germline ends. The CDR3 covers 13 residues. Looked up from germline, CDR1 is LNHNV and CDR2 is YYDKDF (reference sequence). CDR3 region: CATSRDREETQYF. The CDR3 coding sequence is TGTGCCACCAGCAGAGACAGGGAAGAGACCCAGTACTTC.

The J gene is TRBJ1-2, the V gene TRBV6-1; D remains unclear. Germline loops: CDR1 MNHNS, CDR2 SASEGT. Between the trimmed V and J ends, which lost 5 bases and 4 bases, there was a span of 11 bases. CDR3 length: 13 amino acids. CDR3 bases: TGTGCCAGCAGTATGTCCGGTGCCTATGGCTACACCTTC. It encodes CASSMSGAYGYTF.

The chain joins TRBV27 to TRBJ1-3; D ambiguous. The CDR3 is 13 residues long. CDR1 and CDR2 (germline): MNHEY, SMNVEV (reference sequence). V was shortened by 4 bases and J by 0 bases, with 4 bases between the two germline ends. The CDR3, as DNA: TGTGCCAGCAGTTCGGGCTCTGGAAACACCATATATTTT. Translated, it gives CASSSGSGNTIYF.

V is TRBV10-3 and J is TRBJ2-2, with 9 positions matching TRBD1. The length of the CDR3 is 14 residues. Germline V CDR1 and CDR2: ENHRY, SYGVKD. J gave up 6 bases and V 9 bases, and 8 bases lay outside the gene matches. CDR3 amino acids: CAIDPDRGSGELFF. The CDR3 DNA follows: TGTGCCATAGACCCAGACAGGGGGTCCGGGGAGCTGTTTTTT.

The rearrangement uses TRBV5-4 and TRBJ2-7; 11 bases agree with TRBD2. This CDR3 is built from 14 residues. Germline lookup yields CDR1 SGHNT and CDR2 YYREEE (reference sequence). V shed 2 bases and J 3 bases; nucleotides not matched to a gene: 1. CDR3 sequence reads: CASSFTSGSYEQYF. In DNA form, the CDR3 reads TGTGCCAGCAGCTTTACTAGCGGGAGCTACGAGCAGTACTTC.